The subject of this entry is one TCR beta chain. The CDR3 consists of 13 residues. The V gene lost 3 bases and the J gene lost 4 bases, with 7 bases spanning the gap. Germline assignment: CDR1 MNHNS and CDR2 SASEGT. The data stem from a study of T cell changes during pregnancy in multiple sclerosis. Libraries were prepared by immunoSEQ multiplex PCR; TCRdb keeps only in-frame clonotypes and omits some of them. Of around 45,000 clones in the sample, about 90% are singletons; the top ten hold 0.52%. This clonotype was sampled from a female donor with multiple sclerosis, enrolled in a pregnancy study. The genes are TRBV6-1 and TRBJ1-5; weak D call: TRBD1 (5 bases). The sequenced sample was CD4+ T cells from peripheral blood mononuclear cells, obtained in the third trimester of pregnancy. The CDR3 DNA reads TGTGCCAGCAGTGACAGGGATAATCAGCCCCAGCATTTT. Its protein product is CASSDRDNQPQHF.